This T cell receptor (beta chain) was sequenced during a study of T-cell memory formation after mild COVID-19. Across the study: The two donors had largely donor-specific TCR clusters. Study-wide points: Detection of some responders pre-infection suggested pre-existing cross-reactive memory T cells participated. Unconfirmed was the SARS-CoV-2 specificity of second-wave clones that peaked on day 37. Mainly CM and EM harbored the contracting CD4+ clones; mainly EMRA harbored the CD8+ ones.

Remarks on this clonotype: What it binds is unknown.

Losses at the gene ends were 4 bases for V and 5 bases for J; bases not matched to a gene: 9. Germline V gene sequence: CDR1 MNHNS, CDR2 SASEGT. The length of the CDR3 is 16 residues. MiXCR, run by TCRdb on the 5' RACE reads, gives a single entry per CDR3 protein. The table includes around 300,000 distinct CDR3 sequences, approximately 14% detected once. Sequenced material: PBMCs or a T cell subset sorted from them (not recorded which). The rearrangement links TRBV6-1 to TRBJ1-5; 9 positions match TRBD1. The TCR sequence derives from a man aged 18 to 30 who had mild COVID-19 (a few samples of this study predate the infection). Cell type and time point are not known. The CDR3 DNA sequence: TGTGCCAGCAGTGGAACGGGGACAGGGAGGGATCAGCCCCAGCATTTT. It is translated as CASSGTGTGRDQPQHF.